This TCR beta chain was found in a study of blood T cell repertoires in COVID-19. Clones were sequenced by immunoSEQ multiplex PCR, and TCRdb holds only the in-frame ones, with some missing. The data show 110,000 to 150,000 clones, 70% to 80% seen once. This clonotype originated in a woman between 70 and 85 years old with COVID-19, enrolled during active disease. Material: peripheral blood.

In DNA, the CDR3 is TGCGCCAGCAGCCAAGCCCTAGCGGGTAATGAGCAGTTCTTC. Translating it yields CASSQALAGNEQFF. This chain links TRBV4-3 with TRBJ2-1; 8 nucleotides agree with TRBD2. CDR3 length: 14 amino acids. V lost 1 base, J lost 7 bases, and 3 bases stayed unmatched. CDR1 is LGHNA and CDR2 is YSLEER in the germline V gene.